This TCR beta chain derives from a study of cytomegalovirus exposure and HLA in healthy donors. Study details: In a previous analysis, 117 million unique TCR beta sequences were found from roughly 180 million T cells. Points from the study as a whole: An Asian-associated ancestry cluster reportedly showed fewer N-insertions than the approximately 630-donor mean in a later analysis. A classifier reportedly called cytomegalovirus status with high sensitivity and specificity. Researchers reportedly found TCR beta sequences accurately predicted most subjects' HLA-A and HLA-B alleles.

Of note for this clone: Its antigen is not known.

The PCR contained 60 Vbeta and 13 Jbeta primers. Produced via immunoSEQ multiplex PCR; TCRdb's table is partial and in-frame only. The sample has tens of thousands of clones. The clonotype originates from a man aged 45-60 years in good health and CMV-seronegative. The sequenced material came from PBMCs.

CDR3 nucleotide sequence: TGCGCCAGCAGCTTCGGGGAGACCCAGTACTTC. It encodes CASSFGETQYF. The chain joins TRBV5-1 to TRBJ2-5; D not certain. The CDR3 is 11 residues long. Per germline, CDR1 SGHRS and CDR2 YFSETQ. With 2 bases removed from V and 5 bases from J, the gap between germline ends came to 4 bases.